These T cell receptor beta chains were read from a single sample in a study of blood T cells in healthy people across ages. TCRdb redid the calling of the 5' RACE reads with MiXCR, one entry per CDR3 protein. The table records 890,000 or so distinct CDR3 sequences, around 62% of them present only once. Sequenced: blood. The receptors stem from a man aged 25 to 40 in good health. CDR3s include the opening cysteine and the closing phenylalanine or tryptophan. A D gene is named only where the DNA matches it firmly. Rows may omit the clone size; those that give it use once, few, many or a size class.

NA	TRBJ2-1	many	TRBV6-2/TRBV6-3	CASSYPRGGGNYNEQFF	TGTGCCAGCAGTTACCCCCGGGGAGGAGGGAATTACAATGAGCAGTTCTTC
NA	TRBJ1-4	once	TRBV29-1	CSVETPPAGGEKLFF	TGCAGCGTTGAAACCCCCCCAGCGGGGGGTGAAAAACTGTTTTTT
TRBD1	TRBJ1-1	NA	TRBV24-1	CATRPRTGGMNTEAFF	TGTGCCACCAGACCCCGGACAGGGGGGATGAACACTGAAGCTTTCTTT
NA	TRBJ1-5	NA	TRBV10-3	CAISADSSNQPQHF	TGTGCCATCAGTGCAGACAGTAGCAATCAGCCCCAGCATTTT
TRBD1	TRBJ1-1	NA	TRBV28	CAIWDRENTEAFF	TGTGCCATCTGGGACAGGGAGAACACTGAAGCTTTCTTT
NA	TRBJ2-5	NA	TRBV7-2	CASSRGSAEEQYF	TGTGCCAGCAGCCGAGGGAGTGCTGAGGAGCAGTACTTC
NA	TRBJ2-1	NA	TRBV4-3	CASSRTFGEQQFF	TGCGCCAGCAGCCGTACCTTTGGGGAGCAGCAGTTCTTC
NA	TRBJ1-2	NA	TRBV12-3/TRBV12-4	CASSPTQTGYGYTF	TGTGCCAGCTCCCCTACCCAAACAGGCTATGGCTACACCTTC
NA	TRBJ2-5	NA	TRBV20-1	CSAVQGETQYF	TGCAGTGCGGTGCAGGGGGAGACCCAGTACTTC
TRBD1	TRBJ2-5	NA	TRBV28	CASSLGTDPETQYF	TGTGCCAGCTCGCTGGGGACAGACCCGGAGACCCAGTACTTC
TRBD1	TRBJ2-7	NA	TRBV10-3	CAISDRGTGRVDEQYF	TGTGCCATCAGTGATCGGGGGACAGGTCGTGTGGACGAGCAGTACTTC